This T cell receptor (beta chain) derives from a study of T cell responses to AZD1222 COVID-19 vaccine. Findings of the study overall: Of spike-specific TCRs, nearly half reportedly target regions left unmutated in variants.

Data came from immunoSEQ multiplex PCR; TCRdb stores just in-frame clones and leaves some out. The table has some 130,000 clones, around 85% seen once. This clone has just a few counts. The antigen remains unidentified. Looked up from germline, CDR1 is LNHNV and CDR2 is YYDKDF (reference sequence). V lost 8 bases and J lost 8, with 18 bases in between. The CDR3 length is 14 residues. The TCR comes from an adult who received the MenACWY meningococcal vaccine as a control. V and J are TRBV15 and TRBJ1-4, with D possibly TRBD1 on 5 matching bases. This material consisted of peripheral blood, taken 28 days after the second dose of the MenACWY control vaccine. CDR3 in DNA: TGTGCCACCTCGTCCCCCGACAGAACGGAAAAACTGTTTTTT. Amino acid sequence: CATSSPDRTEKLFF.